Presented here are 21 T cell receptor beta chains from one specimen sequenced in a study of cytomegalovirus exposure and HLA in healthy donors. Clones were read by immunoSEQ multiplex PCR, and TCRdb kept only the in-frame ones, dropping some. The sample yields over 100,000 clones, about 88% seen once. The material sequenced was PBMCs. The receptors were sampled from a woman aged 18-35 years in good health and CMV-seronegative.

This chain links TRBV27 with TRBJ1-4; D might be TRBD1 (6 bases). CDR1 MNHEY and CDR2 SMNVEV come from the germline V gene (reference sequence). V was trimmed by 7 bases and J by 7 bases, leaving 10 bases between them. The CDR3 is 12 residues long. CDR3: CASNGRGEKLFF. The CDR3 DNA sequence: TGTGCCAGCAATGGCAGGGGTGAAAAACTGTTTTTT.

The chain is built from TRBV7-2 and TRBJ2-3; the D gene is possibly TRBD2 (6 bases). Germline V gene lookup returns CDR1 SGHTA and CDR2 FQGNSA. There are 13 residues in the CDR3. V gave up 5 bases and J gave up 15 bases, with 21 bases separating them. CDR3 residues: CASSPRGSVRVYF. CDR3 in DNA: TGTGCCAGCAGCCCCCGGGGGTCGGTCCGAGTCTATTTT.

This clone was counted once. The genes are TRBV6-6 and TRBJ2-5; 7 bases agree with TRBD2. There are 15 residues in the CDR3. V lost 5 bases and J lost 2; bases outside the gene matches: 8. Germline V gene data show CDR1 as MNHNY and CDR2 as SVGAGI (reference sequence). The CDR3 bases are TGTGCCAGCAGTCGTGGGTGGGGGGGACAAGAGACCCAGTACTTC. Amino acid sequence: CASSRGWGGQETQYF.

Worth noting for this clone: Other DNA variants within this sample encode the same CDR3. The V call is TRBV28, the J call TRBJ1-2; D uncertain. V was pared by 6 bases and J by 4 bases, with 6 bases between. Germline V gives CDR1 MDHEN, CDR2 SYDVKM. This CDR3 contains 11 residues. The CDR3 loop is CASSSFYGYTF. CDR3 coding DNA: TGTGCCAGCAGCTCCTTCTATGGCTACACCTTC.

CDR3 sequence (DNA): TGCGCCAGCAGCCAGACCGCCGGGACTAGCGGGGGGAGGTACAATGAGCAGTTCTTC. Encoded protein: CASSQTAGTSGGRYNEQFF. This sequence joins TRBV5-1 and TRBJ2-1; TRBD2 matches at 15 bases. Trimming cost V 4 bases and J 4 bases; bases outside gene matches: 12. The length of the CDR3 is 19 residues. In germline, CDR1 is SGHRS, CDR2 YFSETQ.

The chain is built from TRBV14 and TRBJ2-7; 7 bases are a match to TRBD1. V dropped 2 bases and J dropped 6; count of bases not matched to a gene: 7. The CDR3 consists of 14 residues. Germline V gives CDR1 SGHDN, CDR2 FVKESK. The CDR3 DNA sequence: TGTGCCAGCAGCCAAACAGGGGTTGTAGGCGAGCAGTACTTC. Translating it yields CASSQTGVVGEQYF.

The chain recombines TRBV28 with TRBJ2-3, with D unresolved. The V gene lost 2 bases and the J gene lost 4 bases, with 19 bases spanning the gap. From germline, CDR1 is MDHEN and CDR2 SYDVKM. The CDR3 length is 17 residues. Here the CDR3 DNA reads TGTGCCAGCAGTTTAGTCCCGGAAAGCGATCTCCCAGATACGCAGTATTTT. Translated: CASSLVPESDLPDTQYF.

The chain uses TRBV9 and TRBJ2-1, with D uncertain. CDR3 size: 13 residues. Germline loops: CDR1 SGDLS, CDR2 YYNGEE. Between the trimmed V and J ends, which lost 3 bases and 0 bases, there was a span of 4 bases. In DNA, the CDR3 is TGTGCCAGCAGCGCCAGCTCCTACAATGAGCAGTTCTTC. Translated, it gives CASSASSYNEQFF.

V and J are TRBV28 and TRBJ1-4; a possible D gene is TRBD1 (6 bases). The CDR3 loop spans 14 amino acids. Germline V CDR1 and CDR2: MDHEN, SYDVKM. Trimming removed 3 bases at V and 7 bases at J, with 12 bases between. The CDR3 coding sequence is TGTGCCAGCAGTTTGGTAGGGACATCTGAAAAACTGTTTTTT. Residues: CASSLVGTSEKLFF.

The chain links TRBV14 to TRBJ2-2; a possible D gene is TRBD1 (5 bases). Trimming removed 0 bases from V and 5 bases from J, with 10 bases in between. The CDR3 length is 15 residues. Germline values: CDR1 SGHDN, CDR2 FVKESK. CDR3 sequence reads: CASSQDLPGTGELFF. The DNA of the CDR3 is TGTGCCAGCAGCCAAGATCTACCAGGGACCGGGGAGCTGTTTTTT.

DNA of the CDR3: TGTGCCAGCAGCTTAGCCCTCTCCAGCGGAGCTTTCTTT. This sequence encodes CASSLALSSGAFF. This sequence joins TRBV7-2 and TRBJ1-1; D call uncertain. V was shortened by 0 bases and J by 10 bases, with 12 bases between the two germline ends. Germline V lookup: CDR1 SGHTA, CDR2 FQGNSA. This CDR3 has 13 amino acids. Together with reference TRBV7-2 and TRBJ1-1, the CDR3 gives the full variable domain: GAGVSQSPSNKVTEKGKDVELRCDPISGHTALYWYRQSLGQGLEFLIYFQGNSAPDKSGLPSDRFSAERTGGSVSTLTIQRTQQEDSAVYLCASSLALSSGAFFGQGTRLTVV.

This chain uses TRBV11-2 with TRBJ2-1; TRBD2 matches at 9 bases. The V gene's germline CDR1 is SGHAT and CDR2 FQNNGV. The CDR3 extends over 13 amino acids. V lost 3 bases and J lost 8; bases outside the gene matches: 2. Written as DNA, the CDR3 is TGTGCCAGCAGCTTTGGGACTAGCTATGAGCAGTTCTTC. It is translated as CASSFGTSYEQFF.

V gene TRBV28 combines with J gene TRBJ2-1, with D maybe TRBD2 (5 bases). Trimming took 8 bases from V and 3 from J, leaving 14 bases between them. This CDR3 contains 14 residues. The germline CDR1 and CDR2 sequences are MDHEN and SYDVKM. The CDR3 spells CASEGLLYYNEQFF. The DNA of the CDR3 is TGTGCCAGCGAGGGCCTACTTTACTACAATGAGCAGTTCTTC.

J is TRBJ2-7 and V is TRBV28; 10 bases map to TRBD1. Germline V gives CDR1 MDHEN, CDR2 SYDVKM. The V segment lost 6 bases and the J segment 3 bases; nucleotides outside the gene matches: 8. The CDR3 has 15 residues. The CDR3 protein is CASSSPGQGFYEQYF. The CDR3 DNA follows: TGTGCCAGCAGCTCTCCGGGACAGGGGTTCTACGAGCAGTACTTC. The full variable domain, completed using reference TRBV28 and TRBJ2-7, is DVKVTQSSRYLVKRTGEKVFLECVQDMDHENMFWYRQDPGLGLRLIYFSYDVKMKEKGDIPEGYSVSREKKERFSLILESASTNQTSMYLCASSSPGQGFYEQYFGPGTRLTVT.

The chain joins TRBV11-2 to TRBJ2-5; a possible D gene is TRBD2 (5 bases). Trimming left V 2 bases short and J 5 bases short, with 12 bases between. Germline assignment: CDR1 SGHAT and CDR2 FQNNGV. This CDR3 contains 14 residues. The CDR3 protein is CASSLLGPGETQYF. DNA of the CDR3: TGTGCCAGCAGCTTATTAGGGCCGGGGGAGACCCAGTACTTC.

This clone was counted a single time. This rearrangement joins TRBV5-8 to TRBJ1-2, with 7 bases aligning to TRBD1. The CDR3 is made up of 14 amino acids. V lost 7 bases to trimming and J lost 4 bases; unmatched junction nucleotides: 10. Germline V CDR1 and CDR2: SGHTS, YDEGEE. CDR3 sequence (DNA): TGTGCCAGCCAGAAAAGGGGGCGCAGCTATGGCTACACCTTC. It translates to CASQKRGRSYGYTF.

The chain carries TRBV28 and TRBJ2-4; tentatively, D is TRBD2 (7 bases). Per germline, CDR1 MDHEN and CDR2 SYDVKM. CDR3 size: 20 residues. V lost 1 base and J 0 bases, leaving 22 bases between the germline ends. The chain's CDR3 is CASSLLLGGGDEQAKNIQYF. CDR3 nucleotides: TGTGCCAGCAGTTTATTGCTAGGAGGGGGGGATGAGCAAGCCAAAAACATTCAGTACTTC. The variable domain in full, completed from reference TRBV28 and TRBJ2-4, reads DVKVTQSSRYLVKRTGEKVFLECVQDMDHENMFWYRQDPGLGLRLIYFSYDVKMKEKGDIPEGYSVSREKKERFSLILESASTNQTSMYLCASSLLLGGGDEQAKNIQYFGAGTRLSVL.

The V gene is TRBV27, the J gene TRBJ1-2, with D possibly matching TRBD1 (6 bases). The germline gives CDR1 MNHEY, CDR2 SMNVEV (reference sequence). The CDR3 consists of 16 residues. The V end lost 1 base, the J end lost 2 bases, and 14 bases lay between the germline ends. The CDR3 nucleotides are TGTGCCAGCAGTTTATTAGGGGGTGAGGGGAACTATGGCTACACCTTC. This translates into CASSLLGGEGNYGYTF.

V and J are TRBV9 and TRBJ2-3, with 12 bases that match TRBD2. Germline loops: CDR1 SGDLS, CDR2 YYNGEE. The ends lost 2 bases at V and 2 bases at J; junction bases unmatched: 6. This CDR3 is 17 amino acids long. CDR3 loop: CASSVPTSGGFTDTQYF. In DNA form, the CDR3 reads TGTGCCAGCAGCGTTCCAACTAGCGGGGGGTTCACAGATACGCAGTATTTT.

The chain joins TRBV28 to TRBJ2-2; weak D call: TRBD2 (5 bases). Trimming shortened V by 8 bases and J by 1 base, and 11 bases separated the two germline ends. This CDR3 is built from 14 residues. Germline assignment: CDR1 MDHEN and CDR2 SYDVKM. The chain's CDR3 is CASPGLENTGELFF. DNA for the CDR3: TGTGCCAGCCCAGGACTGGAGAACACCGGGGAGCTGTTTTTT.

The chain uses TRBV4-2 and TRBJ2-2; weak D call: TRBD1 (5 bases). V was pared by 0 bases and J by 4 bases, with 9 bases between. The germline gives CDR1 LGHNA, CDR2 YNFKEQ. The CDR3 runs 15 residues. The CDR3 region is CASSQDSRVTGELFF. The CDR3 bases are TGTGCCAGCAGCCAAGATTCCAGGGTCACCGGGGAGCTGTTTTTT.